The 25 T cell receptor beta chains below all came from one sample that was sequenced in a study of identical twins (dated by TCRdb to 2016 to 2018). The library was built by means of 5' RACE. TCRdb names Illumina HiSeq 2000 as the instrument used. Starting from the raw public reads, TCRdb applied fastp trimming at Q25, assembled clones with MiXCR and retained in-frame beta chains. Every entry covers one CDR3 protein and lists the most common genes and DNA from its rows. Recorded for this sample are about 530,000 distinct CDR3 sequences; 13% to 15% of them occurred a single time. 0.44% of the sample lies in the top ten. The sample was also linked to a second study, of yellow fever vaccine responses in identical twins.

The sample comprised CD4+ T cells sorted from blood. Receptors originate from a woman younger than 35 in good health.

This clonotype has only a few counts. The chain combines TRBV10-3 with TRBJ2-1; 7 nucleotides agree with TRBD1. CDR1 ENHRY and CDR2 SYGVKD come from the germline V gene. The CDR3 has 14 residues. J was trimmed by 5 bases and V by 6 bases; bases with no gene match: 7. Written as DNA, the CDR3 is TGTGCCATCAGGACAGGGAACGGGAACAATGAGCAGTTCTTC. The encoded protein is CAIRTGNGNNEQFF.

This clonotype was seen only a few times. The chain employs TRBV2 and TRBJ1-2, with 8 bases identical to TRBD1. The junction had 5 bases not matched to a gene; V was cut back by 1 base and J by 7 bases. Per germline, CDR1 SNHLY and CDR2 FYNNEI. This CDR3 contains 14 residues. CDR3 nucleotides: TGTGCCAGCAGTGAAGGGTCAGGGGGCCTTGGCTACACCTTC. Its translation: CASSEGSGGLGYTF. The full variable domain, rest sourced from reference TRBV2 and TRBJ1-2, is EPEVTQTPSHQVTQMGQEVILRCVPISNHLYFYWYRQILGQKVEFLVSFYNNEISEKSEIFDDQFSVERPDGSNFTLKIRSTKLEDSAMYFCASSEGSGGLGYTFGSGTRLTVV.

This clonotype turned up a few times. The chain couples TRBV10-3 to TRBJ1-2; no clear D. V was cut by 0 bases and J by 8 bases, with 4 bases left in between. The germline gives CDR1 ENHRY, CDR2 SYGVKD. The CDR3 length is 11 residues. The CDR3, as DNA: TGTGCCATCAGTGAGTCTCGGGGCTACACCTTC. This sequence encodes CAISESRGYTF.

The chain has TRBV12-3 or TRBV12-4 and TRBJ1-5; no clear D. V was clipped by 5 bases and J by 3 bases, with 8 bases between them. The CDR3 covers 13 residues. The DNA of the CDR3 is TGTGCCAGCAGTAACGGCCCCAATCAGCCCCAGCATTTT. Amino acid sequence: CASSNGPNQPQHF.

The V gene is TRBV5-5, the J gene TRBJ2-7, with 7 bases fitting TRBD1. After removal of 0 bases from V and 5 bases from J, the junction contained 11 bases not matched to a gene. CDR1 is SGHKS and CDR2 is YYEKEE in the germline V gene (reference sequence). The length of the CDR3 is 16 residues. The CDR3, as DNA: TGTGCCAGCAGCTTGGGGCCGACAGGGACGGCTCACGAGCAGTACGTC. Residues: CASSLGPTGTAHEQYV.

The chain uses TRBV12-3 or TRBV12-4 and TRBJ2-3, with 8 bases fitting TRBD2. V was pared by 5 bases and J by 4 bases, with 11 bases of the junction left unmatched. This CDR3 spans 16 amino acids. The CDR3 loop is CASSRISGSGADTQYF. In DNA, the CDR3 is TGTGCCAGCAGTCGTATAAGCGGGAGTGGCGCAGATACGCAGTATTTT.

CDR3 DNA sequence: TGCGCCAGCAGCTTGGCCAGGGTAGCGGGGGACACAGATACGCAGTATTTT. Translating gives CASSLARVAGDTDTQYF. The chain uses TRBV5-1 and TRBJ2-3; 9 nucleotides agree with TRBD2. The V segment lost 0 bases and the J segment 2 bases; nucleotides outside the gene matches: 7. Per germline, CDR1 SGHRS and CDR2 YFSETQ. This CDR3 is 17 amino acids long.

This clonotype was seen a few times. The chain is built from TRBV12-3 or TRBV12-4 and TRBJ2-7; TRBD1 matches 9 bases. The CDR3 sequence is 13 residues long. J gave up 3 bases and V 6 bases, and 3 bases lay outside the gene matches. The CDR3 protein is CASRYRGHYEQYF. CDR3 in DNA: TGTGCCAGCAGGTACAGGGGGCACTACGAGCAGTACTTC.

This clonotype turned up a few times. The rearrangement joins TRBV20-1 to TRBJ2-5; TRBD1 agrees at 11 bases. V was pared by 1 base and J by 5 bases, with 12 bases of the junction left unmatched. CDR3 length equals 17 residues. In germline, CDR1 is DFQATT, CDR2 SNEGSKA (reference sequence). The DNA for the CDR3 is TGCAGTGCTAGAGGCTTACCGGGACAGGGGGTAATGGAGACCCAGTACTTC. It yields the protein CSARGLPGQGVMETQYF.

The chain employs TRBV27 and TRBJ2-4; the match to TRBD2 covers 12 bases. Germline assignment: CDR1 MNHEY and CDR2 SMNVEV (reference sequence). The V and J ends lost 6 bases and 2 bases, in that order; junction bases with no gene match: 5. The CDR3 sequence is 16 residues long. The CDR3 here is CASSPGLAGSKNIQYF. CDR3 DNA sequence: TGTGCCAGCAGCCCCGGACTAGCGGGGTCCAAAAACATTCAGTACTTC.

This clonotype is a singleton in its sample. The gene calls are TRBV27 and TRBJ2-7, with 10 bases matching TRBD1. This CDR3 spans 14 amino acids. The V gene end was trimmed by 4 bases and the J gene end by 6 bases; junction bases not matched to a gene: 6. In germline, CDR1 is MNHEY, CDR2 SMNVEV (reference sequence). CDR3 in DNA: TGTGCCAGCAGTTCCATACGGACAGGGGGCGAGCAGTACTTC. Amino acid sequence: CASSSIRTGGEQYF.

The genes are TRBV10-3 and TRBJ1-2; D ambiguous. The germline gives CDR1 ENHRY, CDR2 SYGVKD. The CDR3 is 15 residues long. V was clipped by 2 bases and J by 1 base, with 11 bases between them. The CDR3 DNA follows: TGTGCCATCAGTGAGGGTCAGCCAAATAACTATGGCTACACCTTC. This translates into CAISEGQPNNYGYTF.

This clonotype was seen more than once but under ten times. J is TRBJ2-5 and V is TRBV7-9, with TRBD2 matching over 7 bases. Germline V gene lookup returns CDR1 SEHNR and CDR2 FQNEAQ (reference sequence). Germline trimming cut 1 base from V and 3 bases from J; bases unmatched to any gene: 8. This CDR3 region has 16 residues. CDR3 nucleotide sequence: TGTGCCAGCAGCTTAGTATCCGGCCTAGCGGAAGAGACCCAGTACTTC. This sequence encodes CASSLVSGLAEETQYF.

The chain has TRBV23-1 and TRBJ1-5, with TRBD1 identical over 7 bases. TRBV23-1 is marked as an open reading frame, function uncertain. CDR3 length: 18 amino acids. The trim removed 2 bases at V and 2 bases at J, leaving 12 bases unmatched. The CDR3 sequence is CASSQQNADRQGNQPQHF. The CDR3 nucleotides are TGCGCCAGCAGTCAACAAAACGCGGACAGGCAAGGCAATCAGCCCCAGCATTTT.

This clonotype was seen a handful of times. The chain combines TRBV20-1 with TRBJ2-7, with 7 bases fitting TRBD2. The CDR3 length is 17 residues. V lost 5 bases to trimming and J lost 7 bases; unmatched junction nucleotides: 23. The V gene's germline CDR1 is DFQATT and CDR2 SNEGSKA (reference sequence). The CDR3 reads CSAYPLFLREMVSEQYF. The CDR3 DNA reads as TGCAGTGCTTACCCACTGTTTTTGCGGGAGATGGTGAGTGAGCAGTACTTC.

In this sample, this clonotype turned up a few times. The chain links TRBV3-1 to TRBJ2-7, with 7 positions matching TRBD1. Trimming removed 0 bases from V and 2 bases from J; junction bases left unmatched: 7. The CDR3 is made up of 16 amino acids. From germline, CDR1 is LGHDT and CDR2 YNNKEL (reference sequence). CDR3 sequence (DNA): TGTGCCAGCAGCCAAGAGATGACAGGGATACCCTACGAGCAGTACTTC. The encoded protein is CASSQEMTGIPYEQYF.

The genes are TRBV13 and TRBJ2-3; either TRBD1 or TRBD2 may fit D (5 bases each). Germline lookup yields CDR1 PRHDT and CDR2 FYEKMQ (reference sequence). Trimming cost V 5 bases and J 1 base, with 13 bases left between them. The CDR3 has 15 residues. Here the CDR3 DNA reads TGTGCCAGCAGCATGGGACGCAAAGGCACAGATACGCAGTATTTT. Protein product: CASSMGRKGTDTQYF.

The chain links TRBV11-2 to TRBJ2-3; TRBD2 matches at 10 bases. The trim removed 1 base at V and 3 bases at J, leaving 10 bases unmatched. This CDR3 is 18 amino acids long. The germline V gene has CDR1 SGHAT and CDR2 FQNNGV. In nucleotides, the CDR3 is TGTGCCAGCAGCTTAGGATCTAGCGGGAGTTGGGGGACAGATACGCAGTATTTT. It yields the protein CASSLGSSGSWGTDTQYF. Full variable domain (rest looked up from reference TRBV11-2 and TRBJ2-3): EAGVAQSPRYKIIEKRQSVAFWCNPISGHATLYWYQQILGQGPKLLIQFQNNGVVDDSQLPKDRFSAERLKGVDSTLKIQPAKLEDSAVYLCASSLGSSGSWGTDTQYFGPGTRLTVL.

In its sample, this clonotype was seen a few times. The rearrangement uses TRBV4-1 and TRBJ1-1; possible D gene TRBD1, 6 bases. CDR1 and CDR2 (germline): MGHRA, YSYEKL. V shed 4 bases and J shed 0 bases, with 15 bases lying between them. CDR3 length: 16 residues. CDR3 protein: CASSPIDRRVNTEAFF. CDR3 DNA: TGCGCCAGCAGCCCAATCGACAGGCGAGTGAACACTGAAGCTTTCTTT.

The rearrangement joins TRBV6-1 to TRBJ2-2; the D is unclear. Germline CDR1 and CDR2: MNHNS and SASEGT. The V and J ends lost 6 bases and 6 bases respectively, with 11 bases between them. The CDR3 consists of 13 residues. This CDR3 is CASRWGRAGELFF. The CDR3 DNA reads as TGTGCCAGCAGGTGGGGTCGGGCCGGGGAGCTGTTTTTT.

At least ten counts were recorded for this clonotype. V usage is TRBV28 and J usage is TRBJ2-7; TRBD2 aligns across 15 bases. CDR3 size: 16 residues. Germline V gene sequence: CDR1 MDHEN, CDR2 SYDVKM. Unmatched junction bases numbered 6, after V lost 2 bases and J lost 7 bases. The CDR3 spells CASSLRTSGRAGEQYF. The CDR3 DNA follows: TGTGCCAGCAGTTTAAGGACTAGCGGGAGGGCCGGAGAGCAGTACTTC.

The genes are TRBV10-3 and TRBJ2-3, with D perhaps given as TRBD1 or TRBD2 (5 bases each). CDR1 and CDR2 (germline): ENHRY, SYGVKD. The CDR3 has 13 amino acids. The ends were cut back, 9 bases at V and 0 bases at J, with 10 bases in the middle. CDR3 in DNA: TGTGCCATAGGGACCACGAGCACAGATACGCAGTATTTT. Translated: CAIGTTSTDTQYF.

V gene TRBV18 combines with J gene TRBJ2-7; tentative D call: TRBD1 (5 bases). CDR3 length: 14 amino acids. Germline CDR1 reads KGHSH; CDR2 reads LQKENI. Trimming took 1 base from V and 0 from J, leaving 7 bases between them. CDR3 sequence reads: CASSPLDSSYEQYF. CDR3 in DNA: TGTGCCAGCTCACCACTCGACAGCTCCTACGAGCAGTACTTC.

The chain is built from TRBV29-1 and TRBJ1-1; D gene ambiguous. Trimming removed 6 bases at V and 3 bases at J, with 14 bases between. The CDR3 is 13 amino acids. From germline, CDR1 is SQVTM and CDR2 ANQGSEA. In DNA, the CDR3 is TGCAGCGTCCCATTGGAAGGGTACACTGAAGCTTTCTTT. Translated: CSVPLEGYTEAFF.

The chain carries TRBV4-1 and TRBJ2-1, with D possibly matching TRBD2 (6 bases). CDR1 is MGHRA and CDR2 is YSYEKL in the germline V gene. This CDR3 contains 17 residues. Trimming pared 1 base from V and 7 bases from J, leaving 20 bases between. The CDR3 spells CASSQARLASVSNEQFF. CDR3 coding DNA: TGCGCCAGCAGCCAAGCCCGGTTGGCTAGCGTTTCGAATGAGCAGTTCTTC.